This paragraph covers one T cell receptor (beta chain) sequence. The antigen is not known. The record originates from a study of cytomegalovirus exposure and HLA in healthy donors. Whole-study results and caveats: Exclusion applied to some V segments, including TRBV6-2 and TRBV6-3, as they were indistinguishable.

The PCR had 60 Vbeta and 13 Jbeta primers. The method was immunoSEQ multiplex PCR; TCRdb's version includes in-frame clones alone and lacks a portion of them. There are 84,000 or so clones in the sample; about 80% occur only once, and around 1.5% lies in the top ten. The germline CDR1 and CDR2 sequences are LNHDA and SQIVND (reference sequence). V was pared by 1 base and J by 1 base, with 0 bases of the junction left unmatched. The CDR3 extends over 15 amino acids. The chain employs TRBV19 and TRBJ2-3; 9 nucleotides agree with TRBD2. The sequence was collected from a male donor in good health and CMV-seronegative. Sample: PBMCs. CDR3 coding DNA: TGTGCCAGTAGTATAGGGACTAGCGGCACAGATACGCAGTATTTT. Its translation is CASSIGTSGTDTQYF.